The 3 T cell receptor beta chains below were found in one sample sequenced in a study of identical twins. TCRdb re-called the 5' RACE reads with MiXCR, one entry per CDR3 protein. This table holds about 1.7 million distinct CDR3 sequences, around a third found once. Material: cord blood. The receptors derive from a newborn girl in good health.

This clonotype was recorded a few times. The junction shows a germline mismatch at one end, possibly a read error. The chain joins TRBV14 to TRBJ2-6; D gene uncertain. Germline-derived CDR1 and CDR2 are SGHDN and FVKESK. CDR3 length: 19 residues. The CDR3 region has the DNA TGTGCCATCAGCCAAGACCGGGTCCTGAGTCGCTCTGGGGCCAACGTCCTGACTTTC. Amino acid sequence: CAISQDRVLSRSGANVLTF.

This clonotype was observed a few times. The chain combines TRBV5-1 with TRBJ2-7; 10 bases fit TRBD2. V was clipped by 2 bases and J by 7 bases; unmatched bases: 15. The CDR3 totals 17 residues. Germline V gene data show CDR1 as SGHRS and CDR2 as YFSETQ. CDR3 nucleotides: TGCGCCAGCAGCTTACCCCTACTAGCGGGACCTTACAATGAGCAGTACTTC. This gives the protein CASSLPLLAGPYNEQYF.

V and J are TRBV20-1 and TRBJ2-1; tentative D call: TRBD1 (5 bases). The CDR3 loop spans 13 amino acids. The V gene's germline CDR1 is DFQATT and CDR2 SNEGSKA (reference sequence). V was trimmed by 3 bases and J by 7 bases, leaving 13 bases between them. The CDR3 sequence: CSASRGLPNEQFF. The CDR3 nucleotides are TGCAGTGCTAGTAGGGGTCTTCCTAATGAGCAGTTCTTC.